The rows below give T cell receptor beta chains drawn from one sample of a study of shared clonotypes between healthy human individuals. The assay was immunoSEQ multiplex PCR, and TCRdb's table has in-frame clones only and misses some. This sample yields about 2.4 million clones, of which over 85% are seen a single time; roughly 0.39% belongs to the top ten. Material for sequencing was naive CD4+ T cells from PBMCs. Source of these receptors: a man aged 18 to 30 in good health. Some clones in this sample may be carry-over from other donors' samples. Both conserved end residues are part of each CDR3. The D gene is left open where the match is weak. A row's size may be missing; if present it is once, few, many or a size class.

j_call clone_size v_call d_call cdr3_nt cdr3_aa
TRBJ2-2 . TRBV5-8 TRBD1 TGTGCCAGCAGCCTCGGACAGGTGCCCACCGGGGAGCTGTTTTTT CASSLGQVPTGELFF
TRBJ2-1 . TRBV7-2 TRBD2 TGTGCCAGCAGCTTGGGTAGCGGGACCCCCAATGAGCAGTTCTTC CASSLGSGTPNEQFF
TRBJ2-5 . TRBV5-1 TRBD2 TGCGCCAGCAGCTTGGCCGGCGCGGGAGGCCAAGAGACCCAGTACTTC CASSLAGAGGQETQYF
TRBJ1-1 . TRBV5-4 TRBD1 TGTGCCAGCAGCTTGGCCGACAGGGCCAACACTGAAGCTTTCTTT CASSLADRANTEAFF
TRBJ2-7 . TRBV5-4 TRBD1 TGTGCCAGCAGCTCTGATAGGACAGGGTGGTACGAGCAGTACTTC CASSSDRTGWYEQYF
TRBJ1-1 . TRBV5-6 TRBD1 TGTGCCAGCAGCTACGGGACAGCGAACACTGAAGCTTTCTTT CASSYGTANTEAFF
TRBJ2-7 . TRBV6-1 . TGTGCCTCCAGGAATACCCCCAGCTACGAGCAGTACTTC CASRNTPSYEQYF
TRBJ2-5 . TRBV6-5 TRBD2 TGTGCCAGCAGTTACTCCGGACTAGCGCCGATCGAGACCCAGTACTTC CASSYSGLAPIETQYF
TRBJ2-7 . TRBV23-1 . TGCGCCAGCAGTCAGCCTCTGGGGGCCGCCTACGAGCAGTACTTC CASSQPLGAAYEQYF
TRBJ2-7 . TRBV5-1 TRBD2 TGCGCCAGCAGCTTGCGGGGGGTCTACGAGCAGTACTTC CASSLRGVYEQYF
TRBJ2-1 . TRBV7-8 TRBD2 TGTGCCAGCAGCTTAGTAGTTAGCGGGACCACCGTTTTCCCGAATGAGCAGTTCTTC CASSLVVSGTTVFPNEQFF
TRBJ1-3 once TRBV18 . TGTGCCAGCTCACCAGGGGACTCTGGAAACACCATATATTTT CASSPGDSGNTIYF
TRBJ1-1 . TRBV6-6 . TGTGCCAGCAGAACTCAGCTACTGGAACAGACTGAAGCTTTCTTT CASRTQLLEQTEAFF
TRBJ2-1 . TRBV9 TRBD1 TGTGCCAGCAGCTCGGGACAGGGCTCAAAAGAGTTCTTC CASSSGQGSKEFF
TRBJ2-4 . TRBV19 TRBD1 TGTGCCAGTAGTATAGAGTTCGGACAGGGGCAAAACATTCAGTACTTC CASSIEFGQGQNIQYF
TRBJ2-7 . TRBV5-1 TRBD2 TGCGCCAGCCGGGGAGGGGTCGGTGGGGAGCAGTACTTC CASRGGVGGEQYF
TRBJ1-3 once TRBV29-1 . TGCAGCGTTTTAGGGGGTGCCGGAAACACCATATATTTT CSVLGGAGNTIYF
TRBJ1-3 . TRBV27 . TGTGCCAGCAGTTTATTGGGGGCCCAAGGAAACACCATATATTTT CASSLLGAQGNTIYF
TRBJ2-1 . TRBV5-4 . TGTGCCAGCAGCTTGGGTGTAGCGGGGACAGGGAATGAGCAGTTCTTC CASSLGVAGTGNEQFF
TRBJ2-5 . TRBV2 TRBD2 TGTGCCAGCATCCTAGGACTAGCGGAACAAGAGACCCAGTACTTC CASILGLAEQETQYF